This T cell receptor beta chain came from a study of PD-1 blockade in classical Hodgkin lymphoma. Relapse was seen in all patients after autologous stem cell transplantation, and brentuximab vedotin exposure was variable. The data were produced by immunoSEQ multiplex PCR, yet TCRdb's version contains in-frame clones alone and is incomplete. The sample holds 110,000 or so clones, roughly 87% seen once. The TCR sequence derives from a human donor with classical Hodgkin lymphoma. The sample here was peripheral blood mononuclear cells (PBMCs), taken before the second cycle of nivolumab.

CDR3 coding DNA: TGTGCCAGCAGCAGGACTAGCCCTCTTTCAGATACGCAGTATTTT. Its translation: CASSRTSPLSDTQYF. The chain employs TRBV28 and TRBJ2-3; 8 bases align to TRBD2. V dropped 6 bases and J dropped 4; count of bases not matched to a gene: 9. In germline, CDR1 is MDHEN, CDR2 SYDVKM. The CDR3 extends over 15 amino acids.